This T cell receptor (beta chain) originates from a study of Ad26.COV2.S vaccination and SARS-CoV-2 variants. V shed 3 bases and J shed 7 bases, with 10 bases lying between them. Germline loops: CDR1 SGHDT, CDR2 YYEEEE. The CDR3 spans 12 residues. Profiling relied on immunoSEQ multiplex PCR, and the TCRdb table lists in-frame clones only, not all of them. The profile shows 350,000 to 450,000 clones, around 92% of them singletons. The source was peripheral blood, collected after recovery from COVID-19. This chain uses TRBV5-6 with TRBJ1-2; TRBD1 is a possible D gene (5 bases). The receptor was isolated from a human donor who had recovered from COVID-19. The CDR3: CASSWTPGGYTF. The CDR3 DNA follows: TGTGCCAGCAGCTGGACACCTGGTGGCTACACCTTC.